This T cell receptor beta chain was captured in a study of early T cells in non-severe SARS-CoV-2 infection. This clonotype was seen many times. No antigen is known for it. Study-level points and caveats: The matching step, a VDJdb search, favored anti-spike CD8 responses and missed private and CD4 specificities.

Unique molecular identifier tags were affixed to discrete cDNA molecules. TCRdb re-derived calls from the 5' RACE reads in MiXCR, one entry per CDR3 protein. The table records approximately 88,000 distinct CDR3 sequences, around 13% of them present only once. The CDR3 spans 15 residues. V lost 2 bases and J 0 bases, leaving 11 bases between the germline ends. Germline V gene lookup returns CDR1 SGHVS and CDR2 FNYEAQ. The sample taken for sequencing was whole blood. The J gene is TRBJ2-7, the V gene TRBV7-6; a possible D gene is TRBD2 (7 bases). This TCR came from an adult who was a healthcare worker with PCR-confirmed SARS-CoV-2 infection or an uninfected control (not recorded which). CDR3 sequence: CASSLRGASSYEQYF. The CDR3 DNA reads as TGTGCCAGCAGCTTACGGGGGGCTAGCTCCTACGAGCAGTACTTC.